This T cell receptor beta chain originates from a study of shared clonotypes between healthy human individuals (dated by TCRdb to the early 2020s). Regarding the research as a whole: Three men and two women, aged 18 to 49 years, made up the cohort. Per donor, three plates each were used for CD4 naive and CD4 memory, two for CD8 naive, and one for CD8 memory. The study deeply sequenced blood TCR repertoires of roughly five healthy adults to estimate repertoire size and the extent of clonotype sharing between individuals. Libraries were prepared and TCR repertoires were sequenced by different laboratories using diverse techniques, in order to increase sequencing depth and limit assay-specific biases. Between about 0.8 and 9 billion PBMCs per donor were obtained by leukapheresis.

TCR CDR3 regions were amplified from genomic DNA by multiplex PCR using the deep immunoSEQ assay. Genomic DNA extracted from each cell subset was distributed evenly over all wells of several immunoSEQ 96-well plates, and each plate served as one replicate. For sorted subsets, about 0.2 ug genomic DNA, equal to 30,000 to 35,000 T cell genomes, was loaded into each replicate PCR. Purified libraries were quantified with a Qubit 3.0 fluorometer, sized on a Bioanalyzer 2100, and re-quantified with the KAPA Library Quantification kit. Each immunoSEQ 96-well plate was sequenced on its own single-read 150-cycle Illumina NextSeq 550 flow cell. Concerning the study's data processing: Because only junctional sequences without quality scores were contained in the immunoSEQ output, filtering matching that applied to full-length reads could not be performed. To assign V/J genes and CDR3, sequences were annotated against IMGT germline references using PyIR, a Python wrapper for IgBLAST v1.9. Any read was removed if the V/J assignment was weak (E-value above 1e-6), the CDR3 was missing, or the read contained stop codons, out-of-frame junctions, or ambiguous translated residues. V3J clonotypes were defined as sequences sharing an identical inferred V gene, J gene, and CDR3 amino acid sequence. The percentage overlap between two repertoires was calculated by dividing the number of shared unique clonotypes by the size of the smaller repertoire. RTK rarefaction, the Chao1 estimator, and Recon v2.1 estimates of unobserved clonotypes were used to assess repertoire richness. For all TCRbeta clonotypes obtained by the gDNA method from a few donors, generation probabilities were computed with OLGA. Not all clones reach the TCRdb copy of this immuneACCESS table, which keeps in-frame sequences only. Checked studies attribute under half of the gap to unresolved V genes and leave the rest unexplained. The V and J calls and the clone size are those of that table, but D and trimming were determined from the DNA. The sample table lists hundreds of thousands of clones, about 96% of them with a count of one. In total, the top ten clones hold under 0.3% of the sample.

CD8 naive samples consisted of CD45RO-negative cells that were positively selected for CCR7, yielding a CD45RA+CCR7+ population without TemRA cells. The donors were healthy, HIV-negative adults who had no recently reported acute infections or vaccinations. All donors were Caucasian adults living in Nashville, Tennessee, USA. Blood was collected by leukapheresis, and PBMCs were isolated by Ficoll-Histopaque density gradient centrifugation and then cryopreserved in liquid nitrogen vapor phase. Analytical flow cytometry was used to check the purity and quantity of each magnetically sorted T cell population. Genomic DNA was isolated from every sorted fraction and measured by UV absorbance on a Nanodrop 2000c. On the study overall, not on this receptor specifically: Because the study included only a small number of donors, the genetic and exposure-history diversity represented was limited. Higher generation probabilities were observed for clonotypes shared by all four sorted-subset donors than for non-shared clonotypes. Sampling was limited to blood, and TCR repertoires in tissue likely differ from TCR repertoires in blood. Naive subsets generally had larger estimated clonotype richness than memory subsets did. Rarefaction of sorted-subset datasets indicated incomplete sequencing despite the large sequencing depth. Across a handful of donors, approximately 5% of naive CD4, roughly 3.5% of naive CD8, 2% to 2.5% of memory CD4, and roughly 0.41% of memory CD8 clonotypes were shared. Pairwise subsampling indicated that sequencing depth was expected to affect the degree of clonotype sharing among donors.

A word on this clone: Its antigen has not been determined. No base qualities exist here, and no much larger clone lies one base off it.

Sequences SNHLY (CDR1) and FYNNEI (CDR2) are obtained from the germline V gene. V is cut back by 2 bases and J by 5 bases, with 6 bases in the junction unmatched. The CDR3 covers 15 residues, taking in both the cysteine and the phenylalanine. The retained sequence is limited to the CDR3, 45 bases, with the frame set at the first base. Material for sequencing was naive CD8+ T cells sorted from blood. Interpreted using the paper, the cell subset or site label stands for: CD45RA+CCR7+. This chain is built from TRBV2 and TRBJ2-7; a stretch of 10 junction bases matches TRBD1. This sequence was found in a man younger than 45 in good health. The base sequence is TGTGCCAGCAGTGAAATGGGGACAGGGGTCCACGAGCAGTACTTC. This is translated as CASSEMGTGVHEQYF.